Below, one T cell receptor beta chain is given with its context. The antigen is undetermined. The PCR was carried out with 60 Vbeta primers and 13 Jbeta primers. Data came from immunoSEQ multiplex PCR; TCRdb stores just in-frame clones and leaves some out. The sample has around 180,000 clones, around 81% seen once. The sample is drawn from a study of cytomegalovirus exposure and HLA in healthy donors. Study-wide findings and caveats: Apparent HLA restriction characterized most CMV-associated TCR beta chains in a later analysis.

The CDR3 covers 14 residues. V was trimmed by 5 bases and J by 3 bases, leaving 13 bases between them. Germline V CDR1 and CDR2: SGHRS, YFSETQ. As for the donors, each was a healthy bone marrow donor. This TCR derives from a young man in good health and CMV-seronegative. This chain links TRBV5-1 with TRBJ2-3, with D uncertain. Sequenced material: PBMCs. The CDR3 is CASRASIGTDTQYF. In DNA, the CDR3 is TGCGCCAGCAGGGCTTCGATCGGGACAGATACGCAGTATTTT.